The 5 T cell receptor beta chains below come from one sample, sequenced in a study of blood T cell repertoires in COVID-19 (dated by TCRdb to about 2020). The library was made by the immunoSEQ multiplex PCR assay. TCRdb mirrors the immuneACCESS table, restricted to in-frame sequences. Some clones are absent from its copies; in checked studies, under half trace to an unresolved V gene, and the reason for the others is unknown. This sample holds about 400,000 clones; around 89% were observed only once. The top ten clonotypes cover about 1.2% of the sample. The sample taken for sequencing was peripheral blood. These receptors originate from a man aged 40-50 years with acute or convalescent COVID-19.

As DNA, the CDR3 is TGTGCCAGCAGCTTAGCGTCCCGCCAGGGGCGTCCCTACGAGCAGTACTTC. It translates to CASSLASRQGRPYEQYF. The chain recombines TRBV7-8 with TRBJ2-7; perhaps TRBD1 as D (6 bases). V dropped 0 bases and J dropped 2 bases, with 17 bases sitting between them. Germline loops: CDR1 SGHVS, CDR2 FQNEAQ. This CDR3 region has 17 residues.

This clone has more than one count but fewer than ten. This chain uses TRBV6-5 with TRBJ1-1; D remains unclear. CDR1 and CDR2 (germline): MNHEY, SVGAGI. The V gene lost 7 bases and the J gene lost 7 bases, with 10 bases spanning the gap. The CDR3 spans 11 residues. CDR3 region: CASNWAGEAFF. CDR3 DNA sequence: TGTGCCAGCAACTGGGCGGGTGAAGCTTTCTTT.

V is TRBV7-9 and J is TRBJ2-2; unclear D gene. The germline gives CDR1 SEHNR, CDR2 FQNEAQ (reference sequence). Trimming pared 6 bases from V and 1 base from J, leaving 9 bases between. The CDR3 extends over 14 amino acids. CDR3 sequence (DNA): TGTGCCAGCAGTCTTCCAGTGAACACCGGGGAGCTGTTTTTT. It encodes CASSLPVNTGELFF.

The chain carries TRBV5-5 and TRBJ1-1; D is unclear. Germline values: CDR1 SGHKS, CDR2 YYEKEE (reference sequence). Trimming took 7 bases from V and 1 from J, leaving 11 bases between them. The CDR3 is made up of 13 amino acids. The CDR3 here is CASELQRNTEAFF. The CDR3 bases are TGTGCCAGCGAATTACAGAGGAACACTGAAGCTTTCTTT. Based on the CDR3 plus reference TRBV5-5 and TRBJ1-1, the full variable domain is DAGVTQSPTHLIKTRGQQVTLRCSPISGHKSVSWYQQVLGQGPQFIFQYYEKEERGRGNFPDRFSARQFPNYSSELNVNALLLGDSALYLCASELQRNTEAFFGQGTRLTVV.

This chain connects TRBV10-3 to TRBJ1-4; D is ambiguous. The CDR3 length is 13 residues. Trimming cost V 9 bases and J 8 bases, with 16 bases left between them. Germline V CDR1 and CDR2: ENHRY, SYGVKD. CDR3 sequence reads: CAISGQVDEKLFF. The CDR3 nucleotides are TGTGCCATTTCAGGTCAGGTCGACGAAAAACTGTTTTTT.